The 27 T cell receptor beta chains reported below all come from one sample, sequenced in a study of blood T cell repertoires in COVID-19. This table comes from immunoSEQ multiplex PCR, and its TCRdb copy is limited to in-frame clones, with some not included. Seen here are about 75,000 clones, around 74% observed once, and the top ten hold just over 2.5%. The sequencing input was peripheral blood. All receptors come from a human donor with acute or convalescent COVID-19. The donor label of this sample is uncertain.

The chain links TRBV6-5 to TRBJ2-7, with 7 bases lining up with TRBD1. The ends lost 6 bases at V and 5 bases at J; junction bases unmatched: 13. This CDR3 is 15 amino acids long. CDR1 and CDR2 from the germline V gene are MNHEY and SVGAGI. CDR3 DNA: TGTGCCAGCAGGCACACAGGGGCGGCCACGGACGAGCAGTACGTC. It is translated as CASRHTGAATDEQYV.

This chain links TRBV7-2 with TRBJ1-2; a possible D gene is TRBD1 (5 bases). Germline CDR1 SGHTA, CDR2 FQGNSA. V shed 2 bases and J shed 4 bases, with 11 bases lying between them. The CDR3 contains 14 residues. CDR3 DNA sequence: TGTGCCAGCAGCTTAAGTCAGGGATCCTATGGCTACACCTTC. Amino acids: CASSLSQGSYGYTF. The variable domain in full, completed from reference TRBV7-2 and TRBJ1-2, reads GAGVSQSPSNKVTEKGKDVELRCDPISGHTALYWYRQSLGQGLEFLIYFQGNSAPDKSGLPSDRFSAERTGGSVSTLTIQRTQQEDSAVYLCASSLSQGSYGYTFGSGTRLTVV.

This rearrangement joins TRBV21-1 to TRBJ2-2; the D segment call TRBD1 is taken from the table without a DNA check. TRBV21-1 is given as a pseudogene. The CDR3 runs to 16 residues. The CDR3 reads CASSPRQLPNTGELFF. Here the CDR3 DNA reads TGTGCCAGCAGCCCACGACAGCTACCGAACACCGGGGAGCTGTTTTTT.

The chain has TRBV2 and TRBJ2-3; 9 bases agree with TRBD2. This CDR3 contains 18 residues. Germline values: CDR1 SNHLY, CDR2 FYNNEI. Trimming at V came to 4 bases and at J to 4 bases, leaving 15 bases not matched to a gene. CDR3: CASSGGRLAGGAADTQYF. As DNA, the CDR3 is TGTGCCAGCAGTGGTGGGAGGTTGGCGGGAGGGGCTGCAGATACGCAGTATTTT. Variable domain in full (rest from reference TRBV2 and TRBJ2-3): EPEVTQTPSHQVTQMGQEVILRCVPISNHLYFYWYRQILGQKVEFLVSFYNNEISEKSEIFDDQFSVERPDGSNFTLKIRSTKLEDSAMYFCASSGGRLAGGAADTQYFGPGTRLTVL.

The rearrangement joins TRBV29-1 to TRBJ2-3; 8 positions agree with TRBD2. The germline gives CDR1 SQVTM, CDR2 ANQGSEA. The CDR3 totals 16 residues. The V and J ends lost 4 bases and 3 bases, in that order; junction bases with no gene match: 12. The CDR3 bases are TGCAGCGTTGCGGGGGTGTTTAGCGGGGCGACAGATACGCAGTATTTT. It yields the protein CSVAGVFSGATDTQYF.

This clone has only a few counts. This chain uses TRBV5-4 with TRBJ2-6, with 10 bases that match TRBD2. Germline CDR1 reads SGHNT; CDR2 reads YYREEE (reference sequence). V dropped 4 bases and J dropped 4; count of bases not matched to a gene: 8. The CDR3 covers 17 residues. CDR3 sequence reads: CASSPLAGAGGANVLTF. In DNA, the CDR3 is TGTGCCAGCAGCCCCCTAGCGGGGGCGGGGGGGGCCAACGTCCTGACTTTC.

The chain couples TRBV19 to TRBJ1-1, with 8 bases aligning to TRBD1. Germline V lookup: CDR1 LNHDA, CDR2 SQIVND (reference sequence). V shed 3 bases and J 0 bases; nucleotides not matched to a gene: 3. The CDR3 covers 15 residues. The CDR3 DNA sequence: TGTGCCAGTAGTATCCAGGGGGCCATGAACACTGAAGCTTTCTTT. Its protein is CASSIQGAMNTEAFF.

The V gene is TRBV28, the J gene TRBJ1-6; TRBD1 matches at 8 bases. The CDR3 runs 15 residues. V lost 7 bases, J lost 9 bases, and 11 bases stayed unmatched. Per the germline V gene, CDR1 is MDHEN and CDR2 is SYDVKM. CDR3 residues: CASNISGTGGSPLHF. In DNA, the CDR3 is TGTGCCAGCAATATATCCGGGACAGGAGGTTCACCCCTCCACTTT.

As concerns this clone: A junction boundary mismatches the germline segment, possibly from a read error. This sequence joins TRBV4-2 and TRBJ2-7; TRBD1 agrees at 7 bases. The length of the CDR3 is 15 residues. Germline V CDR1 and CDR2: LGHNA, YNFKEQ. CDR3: CASSLWAGGGYEQYF. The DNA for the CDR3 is TGTGCCAGTAGCCTATGGGCAGGGGGTGGGTACGAGCAGTACTTC.

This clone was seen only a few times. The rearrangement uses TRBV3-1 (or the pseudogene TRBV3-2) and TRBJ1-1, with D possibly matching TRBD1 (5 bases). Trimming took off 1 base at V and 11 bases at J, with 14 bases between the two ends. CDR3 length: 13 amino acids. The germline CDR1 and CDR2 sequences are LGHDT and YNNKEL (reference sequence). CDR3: CASSQGGLIGAFF. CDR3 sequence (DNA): TGTGCCAGCAGCCAAGGGGGCCTAATTGGGGCTTTCTTT.

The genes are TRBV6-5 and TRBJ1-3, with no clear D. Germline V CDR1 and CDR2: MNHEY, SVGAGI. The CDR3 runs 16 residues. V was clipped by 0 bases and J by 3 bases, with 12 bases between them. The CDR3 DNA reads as TGTGCCAGCAGTTACTCGTCAGGACTAGGTGGAAACACCATATATTTT. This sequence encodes CASSYSSGLGGNTIYF.

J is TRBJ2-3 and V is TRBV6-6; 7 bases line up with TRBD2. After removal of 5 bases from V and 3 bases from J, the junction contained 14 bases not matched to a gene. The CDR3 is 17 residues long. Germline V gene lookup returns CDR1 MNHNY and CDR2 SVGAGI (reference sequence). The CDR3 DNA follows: TGTGCCAGCAGTCTCCATACTAGCGTAATTAGAACAGATACGCAGTATTTT. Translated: CASSLHTSVIRTDTQYF.

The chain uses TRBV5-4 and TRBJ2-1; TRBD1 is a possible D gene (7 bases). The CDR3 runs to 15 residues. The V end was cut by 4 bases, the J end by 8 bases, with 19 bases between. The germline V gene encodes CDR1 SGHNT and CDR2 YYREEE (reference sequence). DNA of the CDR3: TGTGCCAGCAGCGAAACAGGGGAGGCGATCGATGAGCAGTTCTTC. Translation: CASSETGEAIDEQFF.

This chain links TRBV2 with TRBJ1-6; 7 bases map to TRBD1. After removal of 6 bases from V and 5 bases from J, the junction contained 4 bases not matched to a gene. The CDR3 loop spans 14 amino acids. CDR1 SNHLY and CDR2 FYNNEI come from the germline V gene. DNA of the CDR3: TGTGCCAGCAGCACAGGGGCTAATAATTCACCCCTCCACTTT. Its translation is CASSTGANNSPLHF.

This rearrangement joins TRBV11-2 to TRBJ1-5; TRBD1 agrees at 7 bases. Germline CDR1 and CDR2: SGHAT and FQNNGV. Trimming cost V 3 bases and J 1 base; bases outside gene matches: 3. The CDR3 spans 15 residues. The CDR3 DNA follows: TGTGCCAGCAGCTTGGAGGGGGCGAGCAATCAGCCCCAGCATTTT. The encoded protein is CASSLEGASNQPQHF.

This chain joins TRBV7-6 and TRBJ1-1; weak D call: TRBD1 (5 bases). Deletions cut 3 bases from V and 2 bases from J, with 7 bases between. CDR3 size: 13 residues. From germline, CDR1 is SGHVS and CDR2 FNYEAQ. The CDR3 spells CASSFDSNTEAFF. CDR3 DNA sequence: TGTGCCAGCAGCTTCGACAGTAACACTGAAGCTTTCTTT. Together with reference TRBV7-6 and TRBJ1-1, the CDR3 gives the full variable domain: GAGVSQSPRYKVTKRGQDVALRCDPISGHVSLYWYRQALGQGPEFLTYFNYEAQQDKSGLPNDRFSAERPEGSISTLTIQRTEQRDSAMYRCASSFDSNTEAFFGQGTRLTVV.

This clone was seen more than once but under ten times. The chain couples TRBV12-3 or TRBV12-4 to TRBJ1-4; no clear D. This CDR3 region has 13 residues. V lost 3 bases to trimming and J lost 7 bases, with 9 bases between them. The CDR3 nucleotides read TGTGCCAGCAGTTTGGTTCCAGGTGAAAAACTGTTTTTT. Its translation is CASSLVPGEKLFF.

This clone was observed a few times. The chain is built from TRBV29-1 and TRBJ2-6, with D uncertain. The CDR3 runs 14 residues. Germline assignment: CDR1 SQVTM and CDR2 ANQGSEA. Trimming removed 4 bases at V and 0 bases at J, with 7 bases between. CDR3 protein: CSVGTSSGANVLTF. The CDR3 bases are TGCAGCGTTGGTACAAGCTCTGGGGCCAACGTCCTGACTTTC. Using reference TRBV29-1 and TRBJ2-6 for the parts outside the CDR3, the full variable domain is SAVISQKPSRDICQRGTSLTIQCQVDSQVTMMFWYRQQPGQSLTLIATANQGSEATYESGFVIDKFPISRPNLTFSTLTVSNMSPEDSSIYLCSVGTSSGANVLTFGAGSRLTVL.

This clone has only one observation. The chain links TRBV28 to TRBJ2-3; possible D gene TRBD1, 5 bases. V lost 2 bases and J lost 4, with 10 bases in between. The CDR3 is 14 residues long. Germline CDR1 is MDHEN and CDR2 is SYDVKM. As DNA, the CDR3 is TGTGCCAGCAGTTTAAGCCAGGGCGCAGATACGCAGTATTTT. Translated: CASSLSQGADTQYF. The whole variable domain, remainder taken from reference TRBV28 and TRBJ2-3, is DVKVTQSSRYLVKRTGEKVFLECVQDMDHENMFWYRQDPGLGLRLIYFSYDVKMKEKGDIPEGYSVSREKKERFSLILESASTNQTSMYLCASSLSQGADTQYFGPGTRLTVL.

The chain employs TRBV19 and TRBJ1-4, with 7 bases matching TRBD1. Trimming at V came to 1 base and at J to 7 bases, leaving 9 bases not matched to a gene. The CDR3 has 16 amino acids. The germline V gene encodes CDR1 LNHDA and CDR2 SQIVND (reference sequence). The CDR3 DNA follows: TGTGCCAGTAGTATAGGGCGACAGGGACCTTTTGAAAAACTGTTTTTT. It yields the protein CASSIGRQGPFEKLFF.

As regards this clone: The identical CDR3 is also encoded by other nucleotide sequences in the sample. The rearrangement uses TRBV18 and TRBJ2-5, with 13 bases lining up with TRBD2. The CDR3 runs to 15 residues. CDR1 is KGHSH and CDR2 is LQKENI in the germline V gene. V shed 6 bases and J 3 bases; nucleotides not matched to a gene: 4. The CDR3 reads CASSRGTSGKETQYF. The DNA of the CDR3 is TGTGCCAGCTCCCGGGGGACTAGCGGGAAAGAGACCCAGTACTTC.

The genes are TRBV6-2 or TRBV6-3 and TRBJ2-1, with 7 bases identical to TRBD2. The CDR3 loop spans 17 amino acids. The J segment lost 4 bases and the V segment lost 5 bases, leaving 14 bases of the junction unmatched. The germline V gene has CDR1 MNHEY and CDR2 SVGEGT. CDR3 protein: CASSVFRLADFYNEQFF. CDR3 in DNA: TGTGCCAGCAGTGTATTTCGACTAGCAGATTTTTACAATGAGCAGTTCTTC.

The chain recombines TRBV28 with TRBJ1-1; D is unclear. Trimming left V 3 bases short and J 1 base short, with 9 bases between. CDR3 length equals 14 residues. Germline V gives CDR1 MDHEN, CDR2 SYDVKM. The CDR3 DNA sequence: TGTGCCAGCAGTTTTTTGGCGGGGAACACTGAAGCTTTCTTT. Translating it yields CASSFLAGNTEAFF.

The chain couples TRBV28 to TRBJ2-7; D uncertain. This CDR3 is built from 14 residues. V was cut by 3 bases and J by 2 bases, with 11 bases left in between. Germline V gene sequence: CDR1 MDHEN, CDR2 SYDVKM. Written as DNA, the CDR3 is TGTGCCAGCAGTTTTTCATCGGGTACCTACGAGCAGTACGTC. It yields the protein CASSFSSGTYEQYV.

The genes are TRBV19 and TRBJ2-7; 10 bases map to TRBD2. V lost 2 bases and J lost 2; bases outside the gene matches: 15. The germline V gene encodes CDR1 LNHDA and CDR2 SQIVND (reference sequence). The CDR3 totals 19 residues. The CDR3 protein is CASSIRTLATSGSTYEQYF. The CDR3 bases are TGTGCCAGTAGTATACGAACCTTGGCGACTAGCGGGTCCACCTACGAGCAGTACTTC.

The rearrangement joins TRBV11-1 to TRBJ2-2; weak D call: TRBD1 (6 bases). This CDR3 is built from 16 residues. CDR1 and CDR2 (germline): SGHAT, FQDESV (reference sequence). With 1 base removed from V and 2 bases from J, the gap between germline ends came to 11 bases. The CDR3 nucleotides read TGTGCCAGCAGCTTAGGACCCAGGGGTAACACCGGGGAGCTGTTTTTT. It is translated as CASSLGPRGNTGELFF.

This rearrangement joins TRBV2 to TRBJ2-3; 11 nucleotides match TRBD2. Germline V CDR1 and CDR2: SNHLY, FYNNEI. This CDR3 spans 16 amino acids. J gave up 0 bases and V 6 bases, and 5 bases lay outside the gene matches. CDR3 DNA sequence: TGTGCCAGCAGGAAGACTAGCGGGACAAGCACAGATACGCAGTATTTT. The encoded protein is CASRKTSGTSTDTQYF.